This note documents a single TCR beta chain sequence. This sample is drawn from a study of CD8 T cells in Susac syndrome. Germline V CDR1 and CDR2: SQVTM, ANQGSEA. Deletions cut 0 bases from V and 9 bases from J, with 4 bases between. This CDR3 comprises 10 residues. Reverse transcription of about 0.45 to 1 ug RNA was performed with random hexamers. Amplification of the TCR beta CDR3 was carried out by immunoSEQ multiplex PCR, which spanned a total of 54 Vbeta and 13 Jbeta segments. MiXCR, run by TCRdb on the immunoSEQ multiplex PCR reads, gives a single entry per CDR3 protein. The sample comprises more than 200,000 distinct CDR3 sequences, about 94% of which are singletons, and less than 0.075% rests with the top ten. Peripheral blood CD8+ and CD4+ T cells were profiled by TCR beta sequencing. Stable or active relapsing-remitting multiple sclerosis, untreated and meeting revised McDonald criteria, defined the controls. The CD8+ and CD4+ T cells were isolated magnetically using a negative isolation approach, whereas the TEMRA cells were enriched by FACS.

The chain uses TRBV29-1 and TRBJ2-3; unclear D gene. The sample taken for sequencing was CD4+ T cells from PBMCs. The receptor was isolated from a human donor with multiple sclerosis. The CDR3 DNA sequence: TGCAGCGTTGAAGAAGGGACGCAGTATTTT. It translates to CSVEEGTQYF.